The 21 T cell receptor beta chains below all came from one sample that was sequenced in a study of CD8 T cell repertoires and HIV-1 epitope variants. Here immunoSEQ multiplex PCR was the method, and the copy in TCRdb shows in-frame clones only, minus some. Of tens of thousands of clones listed, 70% to 75% are singletons. The specimen sequenced was uncultured baseline CD8+ T cells from peripheral blood mononuclear cells (PBMCs). The receptor set was obtained from a male donor with HIV.

V is TRBV10-1 and J is TRBJ1-2; tentative D call: TRBD1 (6 bases). Germline assignment: CDR1 WNHNN and CDR2 SYGVQD (reference sequence). The CDR3 is 13 amino acids. Trimming left V 5 bases short and J 4 bases short, with 11 bases between. CDR3 sequence (DNA): TGCGCCAGCAGTCCTGGGGGCGGCTATGGCTACACCTTC. It is translated as CASSPGGGYGYTF.

V usage is TRBV4-3 and J usage is TRBJ2-1; D might be TRBD1 (6 bases). The CDR3 is made up of 16 amino acids. V lost 4 bases, J lost 3 bases, and 16 bases lay in between. Germline V CDR1 and CDR2: LGHNA, YSLEER. CDR3 residues: CASSLSGDYGYNEQFF. DNA for the CDR3: TGCGCCAGCAGCCTATCAGGGGATTACGGCTACAATGAGCAGTTCTTC.

The chain employs TRBV27 and TRBJ1-5; D remains ambiguous. The germline gives CDR1 MNHEY, CDR2 SMNVEV (reference sequence). Trimming removed 1 base at V and 0 bases at J, with 13 bases between. This CDR3 region has 17 residues. CDR3 loop: CASSLFVPGTSNQPQHF. In DNA form, the CDR3 reads TGTGCCAGCAGTTTATTCGTCCCAGGAACTAGCAATCAGCCCCAGCATTTT.

This chain uses TRBV6-6 with TRBJ2-1; D might be TRBD1 (6 bases). CDR1 MNHNY and CDR2 SVGAGI come from the germline V gene (reference sequence). Trimming pared 2 bases from V and 6 bases from J, leaving 11 bases between. The CDR3 is made up of 14 amino acids. The CDR3 DNA follows: TGTGCCAGCAGTTACCCGGCAGGGGTCAATGAGCAGTTCTTC. Residues: CASSYPAGVNEQFF.

The chain uses TRBV10-3 and TRBJ2-2; perhaps D is TRBD1 or TRBD2 (6 bases each). Trimming pared 9 bases from V and 4 bases from J, leaving 12 bases between. The CDR3 extends over 13 amino acids. Per germline, CDR1 ENHRY and CDR2 SYGVKD. The CDR3 loop reads CAMRDTSTGELFF. In DNA form, the CDR3 reads TGTGCCATGCGGGACACCTCCACCGGGGAGCTGTTTTTT.

The chain links TRBV13 to TRBJ2-7, with 8 bases matching TRBD2. From germline, CDR1 is PRHDT and CDR2 FYEKMQ (reference sequence). The J segment lost 4 bases and the V segment lost 5 bases, leaving 7 bases of the junction unmatched. This CDR3 is built from 14 residues. The DNA for the CDR3 is TGTGCCAGCAGCCCGGGTCGGGGGGGGTACGAGCAGTACTTC. It specifies CASSPGRGGYEQYF.

This rearrangement joins TRBV25-1 to TRBJ2-6; 12 bases fit TRBD1. V was clipped by 4 bases and J by 4 bases; unmatched bases: 8. Germline CDR1 and CDR2: MGHDK and SYGVNS. The CDR3 runs to 18 residues. The CDR3 here is CASSGWDRGRTGANVLTF. CDR3 nucleotide sequence: TGTGCCAGCAGTGGGTGGGACAGGGGGCGCACAGGGGCCAACGTCCTGACTTTC.

This CDR3 is CASSPGTGAIEQYF. The DNA for the CDR3 is TGTGCCAGCAGTCCCGGGACAGGGGCGATCGAGCAGTACTTC. The rearrangement joins TRBV9 to TRBJ2-7; 10 bases fit TRBD1. The CDR3 extends over 14 amino acids. CDR1 and CDR2 (germline): SGDLS, YYNGEE. V dropped 5 bases and J dropped 6; count of bases not matched to a gene: 8.

The chain employs TRBV10-1 and TRBJ1-4; maybe TRBD1 (5 bases). CDR3 length equals 18 residues. Germline loops: CDR1 WNHNN, CDR2 SYGVQD (reference sequence). The V end lost 6 bases, the J end lost 0 bases, and 20 bases lay between the germline ends. The chain's CDR3 is CASRTLTASVATNEKLFF. As DNA, the CDR3 is TGCGCCAGCAGAACCCTGACAGCCTCCGTTGCAACTAATGAAAAACTGTTTTTT.

V is TRBV18 and J is TRBJ1-3; tentative D call: TRBD1 (6 bases). The ends were cut back, 3 bases at V and 4 bases at J, with 16 bases in the middle. This CDR3 is 16 amino acids long. The germline CDR1 and CDR2 sequences are KGHSH and LQKENI. The chain's CDR3 is CASSPNAQGLGNTIYF. The CDR3 nucleotides read TGTGCCAGCTCACCGAACGCACAGGGATTAGGAAACACCATATATTTT.

This chain connects TRBV2 to TRBJ1-1; 8 bases line up with TRBD1. With V trimmed by 7 bases and J by 4 bases, 5 bases remained unmatched. Germline V gene data show CDR1 as SNHLY and CDR2 as FYNNEI. The CDR3 is made up of 13 amino acids. The CDR3 coding sequence is TGTGCCAGCAATCAAGGACAGGGCACTGAAGCTTTCTTT. Its protein product is CASNQGQGTEAFF.

In this sample, this clone turned up once. The V gene is TRBV5-6, the J gene TRBJ1-1, with D perhaps matching TRBD1 (5 bases). Germline CDR1 reads SGHDT; CDR2 reads YYEEEE. The CDR3 has 15 residues. V gave up 0 bases and J gave up 4 bases, with 13 bases separating them. The CDR3 bases are TGTGCCAGCAGCTTGGAGCGGACATTAGGCACTGAAGCTTTCTTT. This gives the protein CASSLERTLGTEAFF.

CDR3: CASSQRGRNYGYTF. The CDR3, as DNA: TGCGCCAGCAGTCAACGGGGAAGGAACTATGGCTACACCTTC. The rearrangement uses TRBV5-1 and TRBJ1-2, with D unresolved. Germline assignment: CDR1 SGHRS and CDR2 YFSETQ. Trimming took 5 bases from V and 2 from J, leaving 13 bases between them. The length of the CDR3 is 14 residues.

The V gene is TRBV11-3, the J gene TRBJ2-7, with D tentatively TRBD2 (6 bases). The germline gives CDR1 SGHNT, CDR2 YENEEA. The V gene lost 6 bases and the J gene lost 1 base, with 7 bases spanning the gap. This CDR3 has 12 residues. CDR3 region: CASRGTSYEQYF. The CDR3 nucleotides read TGTGCCAGCAGGGGGACTTCCTACGAGCAGTACTTC.

The rearrangement joins TRBV28 to TRBJ2-7; perhaps D is TRBD1 or TRBD2 (5 bases each). Germline V lookup: CDR1 MDHEN, CDR2 SYDVKM. Trimming removed 4 bases from V and 2 bases from J, with 6 bases in between. CDR3 size: 12 residues. The CDR3 nucleotides read TGTGCCAGCAGTTCGGGGCCCTACGAGCAGTACTTC. It is translated as CASSSGPYEQYF.

This chain joins TRBV6-5 and TRBJ1-2; D is unresolved. In germline, CDR1 is MNHEY, CDR2 SVGAGI. This CDR3 comprises 15 residues. V was pared by 6 bases and J by 0 bases, with 14 bases between. The CDR3 loop is CASSEAGRANYGYTF. DNA of the CDR3: TGTGCCAGCAGCGAGGCAGGTAGAGCTAACTATGGCTACACCTTC.

This chain joins TRBV13 and TRBJ2-7; D is possibly TRBD1 (5 bases). This CDR3 has 13 amino acids. CDR1 PRHDT and CDR2 FYEKMQ come from the germline V gene (reference sequence). V lost 5 bases, J lost 3 bases, and 11 bases lay in between. CDR3 DNA: TGTGCCAGCAGCCCGGACACAAGCTACGAGCAGTACTTC. Translating it yields CASSPDTSYEQYF.

The V gene is TRBV28, the J gene TRBJ2-3, with TRBD2 matching over 12 bases. V trimming: 3 bases; J trimming: 4 bases; junction bases outside the gene matches: 5. The germline gives CDR1 MDHEN, CDR2 SYDVKM. The CDR3 totals 16 residues. CDR3 nucleotides: TGTGCCAGCAGTTTTCTAGCGGGGGGGCTGGCAGATACGCAGTATTTT. Amino acids: CASSFLAGGLADTQYF.

The sample holds one count of this clone. The chain combines TRBV29-1 with TRBJ2-5; no clear D. From germline, CDR1 is SQVTM and CDR2 ANQGSEA. This CDR3 has 10 amino acids. V was cut by 4 bases and J by 4 bases, with 4 bases left in between. CDR3 protein: CSVGAETQYF. The DNA for the CDR3 is TGCAGCGTTGGGGCAGAGACCCAGTACTTC.

A word on this clone: Other DNA sequences from this sample encode an identical CDR3 as well. The genes are TRBV5-4 and TRBJ2-7; D remains unclear. The V gene's germline CDR1 is SGHNT and CDR2 YYREEE (reference sequence). This CDR3 is built from 12 residues. Trimming took 0 bases from V and 3 from J, leaving 4 bases between them. DNA for the CDR3: TGTGCCAGCAGCTTGGTGGGCTACGAGCAGTACTTC. This translates into CASSLVGYEQYF.

This clone was detected a few times. The CDR3 reads CASSYQGQNSPLHF. The CDR3 DNA sequence: TGTGCCAGCAGTTACCAGGGCCAAAATTCACCCCTCCACTTT. The genes are TRBV6-5 and TRBJ1-6; a possible D gene is TRBD1 (5 bases). The germline CDR1 and CDR2 sequences are MNHEY and SVGAGI. CDR3 size: 14 residues. The V and J ends lost 2 bases and 7 bases respectively, with 9 bases between them.